This T cell receptor (beta chain) was captured in a study of blood T cell repertoires in COVID-19. Across the whole study: PBMCs, B-cell-depleted T cells, or T cells were the source of the cDNA or gDNA that made up the material.

Study members were between about 18 and 90 years old and lived in about two dozen US regions. Clinical histories supplied by participants themselves formed the basis of cohort assignment. Profiled with immunoSEQ multiplex PCR; TCRdb holds only in-frame clones, not every one. The sample carries fewer than 200,000 clones, around four fifths recorded once. Germline V gene sequence: CDR1 KGHSH, CDR2 LQKENI. Trimming removed 3 bases from V and 7 bases from J; junction bases left unmatched: 5. The CDR3 length is 15 residues. This chain joins TRBV18 and TRBJ2-1; 11 nucleotides agree with TRBD2. The source is a woman aged 45-65 years who had recovered from COVID-19. Input material: PBMCs or T cells enriched from blood (not recorded which). Here the CDR3 DNA reads TGTGCCAGCTCACCGCTAACTAGCGGGAGTAATGAGCAGTTCTTC. This gives the protein CASSPLTSGSNEQFF.